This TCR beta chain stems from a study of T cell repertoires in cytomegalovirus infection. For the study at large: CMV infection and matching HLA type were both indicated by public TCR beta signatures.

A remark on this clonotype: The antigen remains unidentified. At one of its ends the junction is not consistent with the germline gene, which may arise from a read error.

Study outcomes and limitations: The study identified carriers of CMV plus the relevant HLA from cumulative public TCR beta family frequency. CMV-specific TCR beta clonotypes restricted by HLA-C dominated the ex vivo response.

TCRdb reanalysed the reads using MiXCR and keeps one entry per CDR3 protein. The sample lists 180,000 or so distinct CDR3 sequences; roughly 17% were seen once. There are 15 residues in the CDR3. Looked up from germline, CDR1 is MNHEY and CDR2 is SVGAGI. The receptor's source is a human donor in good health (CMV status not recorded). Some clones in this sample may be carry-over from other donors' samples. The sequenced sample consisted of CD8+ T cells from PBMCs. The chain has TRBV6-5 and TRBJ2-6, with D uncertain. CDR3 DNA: TGTGCCAGCAGTTACGCCCCTGTTGAGGCCAACGGCCTGACTTTC. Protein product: CASSYAPVEANGLTF.